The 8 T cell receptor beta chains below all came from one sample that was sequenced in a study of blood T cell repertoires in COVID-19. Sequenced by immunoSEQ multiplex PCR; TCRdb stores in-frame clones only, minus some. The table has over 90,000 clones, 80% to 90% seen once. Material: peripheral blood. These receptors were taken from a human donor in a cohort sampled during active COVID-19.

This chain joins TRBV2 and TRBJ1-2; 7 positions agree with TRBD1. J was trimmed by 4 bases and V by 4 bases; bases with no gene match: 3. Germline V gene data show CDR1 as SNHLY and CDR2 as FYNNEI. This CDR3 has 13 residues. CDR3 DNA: TGTGCCAGCAGTGGACAGGGCGGCTATGGCTACACCTTC. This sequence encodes CASSGQGGYGYTF. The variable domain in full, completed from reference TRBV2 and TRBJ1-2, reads EPEVTQTPSHQVTQMGQEVILRCVPISNHLYFYWYRQILGQKVEFLVSFYNNEISEKSEIFDDQFSVERPDGSNFTLKIRSTKLEDSAMYFCASSGQGGYGYTFGSGTRLTVV.

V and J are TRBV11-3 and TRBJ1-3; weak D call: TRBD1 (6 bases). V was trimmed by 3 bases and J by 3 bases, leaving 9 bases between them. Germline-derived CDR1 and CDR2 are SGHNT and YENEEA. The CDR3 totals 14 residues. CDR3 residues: CASSLGAIGNTIYF. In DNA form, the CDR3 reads TGTGCCAGCAGCTTGGGGGCTATTGGAAACACCATATATTTT.

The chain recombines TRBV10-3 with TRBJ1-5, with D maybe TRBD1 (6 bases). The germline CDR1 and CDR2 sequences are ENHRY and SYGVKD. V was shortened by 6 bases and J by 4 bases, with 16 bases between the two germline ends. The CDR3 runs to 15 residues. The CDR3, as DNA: TGTGCCATCAGCCAAACTGGGACATCAAATCAGCCCCAGCATTTT. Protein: CAISQTGTSNQPQHF.

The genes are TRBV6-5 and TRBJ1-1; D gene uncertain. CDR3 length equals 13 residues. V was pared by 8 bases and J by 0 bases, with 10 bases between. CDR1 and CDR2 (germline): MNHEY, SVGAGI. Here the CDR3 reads CASGHRVNTEAFF. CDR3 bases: TGTGCCAGCGGTCACCGGGTGAACACTGAAGCTTTCTTT.

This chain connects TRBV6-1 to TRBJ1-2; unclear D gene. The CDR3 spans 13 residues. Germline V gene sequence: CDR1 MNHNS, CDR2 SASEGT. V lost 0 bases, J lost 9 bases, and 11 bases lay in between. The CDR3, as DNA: TGTGCCAGCAGTGAAGCGCTTCGGGGAAGCTACACCTTC. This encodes CASSEALRGSYTF.

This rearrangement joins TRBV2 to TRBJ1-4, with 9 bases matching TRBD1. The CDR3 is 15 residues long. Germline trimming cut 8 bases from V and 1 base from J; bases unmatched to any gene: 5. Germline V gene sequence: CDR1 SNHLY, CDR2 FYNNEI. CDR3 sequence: CASSGQGITNEKLFF. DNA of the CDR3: TGTGCCAGCTCGGGACAGGGCATAACTAATGAAAAACTGTTTTTT.

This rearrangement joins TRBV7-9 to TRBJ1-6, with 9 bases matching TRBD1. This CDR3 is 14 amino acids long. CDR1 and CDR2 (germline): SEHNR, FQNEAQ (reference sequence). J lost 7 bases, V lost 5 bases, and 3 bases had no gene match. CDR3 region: CASSRTGGNSPLHF. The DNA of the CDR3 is TGTGCCAGCAGCCGAACAGGGGGCAATTCACCCCTCCACTTT.

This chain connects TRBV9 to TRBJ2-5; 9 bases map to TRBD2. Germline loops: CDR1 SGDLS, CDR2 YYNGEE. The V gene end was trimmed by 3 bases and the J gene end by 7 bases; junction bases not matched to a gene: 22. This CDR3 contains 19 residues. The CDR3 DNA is TGTGCCAGCAGCGCCTCAGCCGTAGCGGGGGCCCATACGGTGGGGACCCAGTACTTC. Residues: CASSASAVAGAHTVGTQYF.